A single TCR beta chain is shown here with its context. The antigen is not known. Measured with immunoSEQ multiplex PCR; TCRdb has only the in-frame clones, and not every one. The sample has 2 million to 2.5 million clones, approximately 96% seen once; the top ten hold roughly 0.13%. Germline V lookup: CDR1 MNHEY, CDR2 SVGAGI. V was cut by 4 bases and J by 1 base, with 10 bases left in between. This CDR3 spans 14 amino acids. This sample was included in a study of shared clonotypes between healthy human individuals. Study-wide findings and caveats: Naive CD4 clonotype sharing across a handful of donors was 4% to 5%. Larger richness was generally estimated for naive than memory subsets.

This TCR was sampled from a young man in good health. This chain links TRBV6-5 with TRBJ1-1; D gene uncertain. Sequencing input: naive CD4+ T cells sorted from blood. As for subset: CD45RA+ positively selected. This chain's CDR3 is CASSSVQRNTEAFF. CDR3 sequence (DNA): TGTGCCAGCAGTTCCGTGCAGAGGAACACTGAAGCTTTCTTT.